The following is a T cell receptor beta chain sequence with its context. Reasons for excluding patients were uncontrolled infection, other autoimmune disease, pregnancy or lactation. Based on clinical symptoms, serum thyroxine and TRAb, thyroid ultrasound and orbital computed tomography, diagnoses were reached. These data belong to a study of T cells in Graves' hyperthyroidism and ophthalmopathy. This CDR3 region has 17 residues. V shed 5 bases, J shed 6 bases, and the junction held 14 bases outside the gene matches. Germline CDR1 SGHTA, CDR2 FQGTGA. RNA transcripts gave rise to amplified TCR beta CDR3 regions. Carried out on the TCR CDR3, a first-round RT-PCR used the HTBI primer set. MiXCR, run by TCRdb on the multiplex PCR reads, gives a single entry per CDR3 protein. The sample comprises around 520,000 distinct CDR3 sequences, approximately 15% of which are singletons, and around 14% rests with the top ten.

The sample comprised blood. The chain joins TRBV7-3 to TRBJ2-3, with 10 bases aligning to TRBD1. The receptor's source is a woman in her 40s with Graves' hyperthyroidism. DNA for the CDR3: TGTGCCAGCAGCCAAGCCCTGGACAGGGGGTCGCAGGATACGCAGTATTTT. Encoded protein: CASSQALDRGSQDTQYF.